This paragraph reports one T cell receptor beta chain. This CDR3 region has 13 residues. Germline trimming cut 4 bases from V and 11 bases from J; bases unmatched to any gene: 9. Germline-derived CDR1 and CDR2 are SGHNT and YYREEE (reference sequence). The sample belongs to a study of blood T cells in healthy people across ages. Primed by a sample-barcoded 5' primer and a J-beta primer mix, a second PCR proceeded for about 7 to 12 cycles. TCRdb analysed the 5' RACE reads with MiXCR anew, one entry per CDR3 protein. The repertoire has some 890,000 distinct CDR3 sequences, 25% to 35% of them found once; the top ten carry approximately 10%. The same data also went into a second study, on T cells of mothers and their children.

Input material: blood. The origin of this receptor is a woman in her forties in good health. The rearrangement uses TRBV5-4 and TRBJ2-5; 9 bases align to TRBD1. DNA of the CDR3: TGTGCCAGCAGCCAAGGGGACAGGGAAGCGCAGTACTTC. This sequence encodes CASSQGDREAQYF.